Listed below are T cell receptor beta chains from one sample, sequenced in a study of T cell changes during pregnancy in multiple sclerosis. Only in-frame clones appear in the TCRdb table, and some are missing; sequencing was by immunoSEQ multiplex PCR. The sample yields 50,000 to 55,000 clones, 80% to 95% seen once. The sample in question was CD4+ T cells from peripheral blood mononuclear cells, obtained in the third trimester of pregnancy. The receptors originated from a female donor with multiple sclerosis, enrolled in a pregnancy study. The CDR3 runs from the conserved cysteine through the conserved F or W. D genes are given only for firm matches. Not every row has a clone size; where given, it reads once, few, many or a size class.

TRBV11-3	TRBD2	.	TRBJ2-1	TGTGCCAGCAGCTTCGGGGGGGAACTCAGAAATGAGCAGTTCTTC	CASSFGGELRNEQFF
TRBV7-3	.	.	TRBJ2-1	TGTGCCGACGACCCTAGCTCCTACAATGAGCAGTTCTTC	CADDPSSYNEQFF
TRBV9	TRBD2	.	TRBJ2-1	TGTGCCAGCAGCGCCACTAGCGGGGGGGGCGATGAGCAGTTCTTC	CASSATSGGGDEQFF
TRBV7-2	.	.	TRBJ1-2	TGTGCCAGCAGCTTCGGGTCTAACTATGGCTACACCTTC	CASSFGSNYGYTF
TRBV10-3	TRBD2	.	TRBJ2-7	TGTGCCATCAGGACTAGCGGGGGAACCTACGAGCAGTACTTC	CAIRTSGGTYEQYF
TRBV7-8	.	.	TRBJ1-1	TGTGCCAGCAGCTTACGGGAGGGAACTGAAGCTTTCTTT	CASSLREGTEAFF
TRBV6-6	TRBD2	once	TRBJ2-3	TGTGCCAGCAGTCCTCTAGCGGGGGGACCCACAGATACGCAGTATTTT	CASSPLAGGPTDTQYF
TRBV5-1	.	.	TRBJ1-1	TGCGCCAGCAGAGGGGGGGGGCTTAGGGCTGAAGCTTTCTTT	CASRGGGLRAEAFF
TRBV6-5	.	.	TRBJ1-5	TGTGCCAGCAGTACCCGGGGCAATCAGCCCCAGCATTTT	CASSTRGNQPQHF
TRBV2	TRBD1	.	TRBJ2-7	TGTGCCAGCAGCGCCGGGACAGGGGGGTACGAGCAGTACTTC	CASSAGTGGYEQYF
TRBV5-1	.	.	TRBJ1-1	TGCGCCAGCAGCCCGGATACAGGAGTGAACACTGAAGCTTTCTTT	CASSPDTGVNTEAFF
TRBV7-9	.	.	TRBJ2-5	TGTGCCAGCAGCCCCCCCTCCGGGGTAGAGACCCAGTACTTC	CASSPPSGVETQYF
TRBV5-6	TRBD2	.	TRBJ2-1	TGTGCCAGCAGCTTGTTGGCGGGGGGCCACAATGAGCAGTTCTTC	CASSLLAGGHNEQFF
TRBV30	.	.	TRBJ1-6	TGTGCCTGGAGTGTGGACATGGCGGGATTTTCACCCCTCCACTTT	CAWSVDMAGFSPLHF
TRBV5-1	.	.	TRBJ1-2	TGCGCCAGCAGCTTGAGCGAGGGTCCTCCTAACTATGGCTACACCTTC	CASSLSEGPPNYGYTF
TRBV7-9	TRBD2	.	TRBJ2-7	TGTGCCAGCACCACGGCGGGGGGCGTTTACGAGCAGTACTTC	CASTTAGGVYEQYF
TRBV11-2	TRBD1	.	TRBJ1-3	TGTGCCAGCAGTAGGCGACAGGGACGAAACACCATATATTTT	CASSRRQGRNTIYF
TRBV5-4	TRBD2	.	TRBJ2-2	TGTGCCAGCAGCCCCGGCGGGGGGTTCACCGGGGAGCTGTTTTTT	CASSPGGGFTGELFF
TRBV30	.	few	TRBJ2-7	TGTGCCTGGAGCGGGGGGCTCGAGCAGTACTTC	CAWSGGLEQYF
TRBV9	TRBD2	.	TRBJ2-5	TGTGCCAGCAGCGGGACTAGCAAAGAGACCCAGTACTTC	CASSGTSKETQYF
TRBV27	.	.	TRBJ1-2	TGTGCCAGCCGCAACCACGACCGGGGCGGGAGCTATGGCTACACCTTC	CASRNHDRGGSYGYTF
TRBV2	TRBD2	.	TRBJ2-1	TGTGCCAGCAGTCTGACTAGCGCCGAGCAGTTCTTC	CASSLTSAEQFF
TRBV5-1	TRBD1	.	TRBJ1-2	TGCGCCAGCAGGGCCGAGGACAGGGCCTCTAACTATGGCTACACCTTC	CASRAEDRASNYGYTF
TRBV7-6	.	.	TRBJ2-1	TGTGCCAGCAGCGGGCGTGGACACAGCTCCTACAATGAGCAGTTCTTC	CASSGRGHSSYNEQFF
TRBV7-2	.	.	TRBJ2-5	TGTGCCAGCAGCCGACAGGCGGCAGCGGAGACCCAGTACTTC	CASSRQAAAETQYF
TRBV11-2	TRBD1	.	TRBJ2-2	TGTGCCAGCAGTTCCGGGACAGGGAACACCGGGGAGCTGTTTTTT	CASSSGTGNTGELFF
TRBV6-1	.	.	TRBJ1-4	TGTGCCAGCAGCCTTGGGGCGGGGCAAATGGGAAAACTGTTTTTT	CASSLGAGQMGKLFF
TRBV5-1	.	.	TRBJ1-2	TGCGCCAGCAGCGAAGCCGGGGGTACCTATGGCTACACCTTC	CASSEAGGTYGYTF
TRBV20-1	.	.	TRBJ1-4	TGCAGTGCAAGAGTCATTGAAAAACTGTTTTTT	CSARVIEKLFF
TRBV9	.	once	TRBJ1-3	TGTGCCAGCAGCGCGACGTCAGGTATGATGAACACCATATATTTT	CASSATSGMMNTIYF
TRBV25-1	.	.	TRBJ2-3	TGTGCCAGCAGTGAATTAGGGCTAGCCCAAGATACGCAGTATTTT	CASSELGLAQDTQYF
TRBV6-1	.	.	TRBJ1-5	TGTGCCAGCAGTGAAGCGGGGGGACCGCCCCAGCATTTT	CASSEAGGPPQHF
TRBV19	.	once	TRBJ1-2	TGTGCCAGTAGTAAAGGCGGAGAAGTCTATGGCTACACCTTC	CASSKGGEVYGYTF
TRBV5-1	.	.	TRBJ2-6	TGCGCCAGCAGCTTAAACGCAGGGTCTGGGGCCAACGTCCTGACTTTC	CASSLNAGSGANVLTF
TRBV18	TRBD2	once	TRBJ2-7	TGTGCCAGCTCACCTCTTGCGAGCGGGGTGTACGAGCAGTACTTC	CASSPLASGVYEQYF
TRBV19	.	.	TRBJ2-6	TGTGCCAGTAGTATAGGCGTCTCTGGGGCCAACGTCCTGACTTTC	CASSIGVSGANVLTF
TRBV6-5	.	.	TRBJ1-1	TGTGCCAGCAGCTACGGACAGAACACTGAAGCTTTCTTT	CASSYGQNTEAFF
TRBV5-6	.	.	TRBJ1-6	TGTGCCAGCAGCTTGGCCGGGAATTCACCCCTCCACTTT	CASSLAGNSPLHF
TRBV7-2	TRBD2	.	TRBJ2-5	TGTGCCAGCAGCTTAGGTGGGGGGGGTCAAGAGACCCAGTACTTC	CASSLGGGGQETQYF
TRBV5-6	.	.	TRBJ2-4	TGTGCCAGCAGCTTGGTGCAGGGGAACATTCAGTACTTC	CASSLVQGNIQYF
TRBV7-9	.	.	TRBJ1-2	TGTGCCAGCAGCCAAAGTGACGGGTATGGCTACACCTTC	CASSQSDGYGYTF
TRBV5-1	.	.	TRBJ2-5	TGCGCCAGCAGGCTCGGGGAGCTCGAAGGGACCCAGTACTTC	CASRLGELEGTQYF
TRBV6-6	TRBD2	.	TRBJ2-1	TGTGCCAGCAGTTACCTACGAGCGGGGGTGGACAATGAGCAGTTCTTC	CASSYLRAGVDNEQFF
TRBV7-6	TRBD1	.	TRBJ2-7	TGTGCCAGCGCTAGACAGGGAGCCTACGAGCAGTACTTC	CASARQGAYEQYF
TRBV19	.	.	TRBJ2-7	TGTGCCAGTAGTAAAGGTAATAGAGGCTACGAGCAGTACTTC	CASSKGNRGYEQYF
TRBV21-1	.	.	TRBJ1-2	TGTGCCAGCAGCACGACCGGGACAGCCTATTCTGGGTATGGCTACACCTTC	CASSTTGTAYSGYGYTF
TRBV4-2	.	.	TRBJ1-2	TGTGCCAGCAGCCAAGTTTCGGAGGGGATCTATGGCTACACCTTC	CASSQVSEGIYGYTF
TRBV7-2	.	.	TRBJ1-6	TGTGCCAGCAGCTTAGCTGGGGGCGTGAATTCACCCCTCCACTTT	CASSLAGGVNSPLHF
TRBV5-4	TRBD1	.	TRBJ1-1	TGTGCCAGCAGCTTGGAACAGGGGCGGACTGAAGCTTTCTTT	CASSLEQGRTEAFF
TRBV6-5	.	.	TRBJ1-1	TGTGCCAGCAGTTACGGCAGGGGTAACACTGAAGCTTTCTTT	CASSYGRGNTEAFF
TRBV6-1	.	few	TRBJ1-1	TGTGCCAGCAACCTCAGGGCCCTGAACACTGAAGCTTTCTTT	CASNLRALNTEAFF
TRBV5-6	.	.	TRBJ1-5	TGTGCCAGCAGCCACGGGATAAAGAATCAGCCCCAGCATTTT	CASSHGIKNQPQHF
TRBV18	TRBD1	.	TRBJ1-6	TGTGCCAGCTCACCAGGGGACAGGGGCAGGCCCCTCCACTTT	CASSPGDRGRPLHF
TRBV9	.	once	TRBJ2-2	TGTGCCAGCAGCGTACGGAGTACCAACACCGGGGAGCTGTTTTTT	CASSVRSTNTGELFF
TRBV5-8	TRBD1	.	TRBJ2-3	TGTGCCAGCAGTCCCGACAGGGCGGCTACGCAGTATTTT	CASSPDRAATQYF
TRBV5-6	TRBD1	few	TRBJ2-7	TGTGCCAGCAGCCCGGGGACAGGGGGATACGAGCAGTACTTC	CASSPGTGGYEQYF
TRBV25-1	TRBD1	.	TRBJ2-7	TGTGCCAGCAGTCCTTTGGGACAGGGTTCCTACGAGCAGTACTTC	CASSPLGQGSYEQYF
TRBV7-2	TRBD1	.	TRBJ1-2	TGTGCCAGCAGTCGGACAGGGGGCGTCTATGGCTACACCTTC	CASSRTGGVYGYTF
TRBV19	TRBD1	.	TRBJ2-3	TGTGCCAGTAGTAGGGACAGTTACACAGATACGCAGTATTTT	CASSRDSYTDTQYF
TRBV5-1	.	.	TRBJ2-2	TGCGCCAGCAGCTTGGCCAACAGGGACACCGGGGAGCTGTTTTTT	CASSLANRDTGELFF